The 7 T cell receptor beta chains listed next were all sequenced from one sample in a study of T-cell memory formation after mild COVID-19. MiXCR, run by TCRdb on the 5' RACE reads, gives a single entry per CDR3 protein. In the table there are 350,000 to 550,000 distinct CDR3 sequences, more than 15% of which are singletons. The sample taken for sequencing was PBMCs or a T cell subset sorted from them (not recorded which). The source is a man aged 18 to 30 who had mild COVID-19 (a few samples of this study predate the infection). Cell type and time point are not known.

This clonotype showed up just a few times. The chain employs TRBV2 and TRBJ2-7; tentative D call: TRBD1 (6 bases). Germline-derived CDR1 and CDR2 are SNHLY and FYNNEI. Trimming removed 4 bases from V and 3 bases from J, with 10 bases in between. The CDR3 totals 13 residues. The CDR3 is CASSVGRGYEQYV. The CDR3 DNA follows: TGTGCCAGCAGTGTCGGCAGGGGCTACGAGCAGTACGTC.

This clonotype occurred a few times. The genes are TRBV6-5 and TRBJ1-1; no clear D gene. Looked up from germline, CDR1 is MNHEY and CDR2 is SVGAGI. Trimming took off 1 base at V and 5 bases at J, with 8 bases between the two ends. The CDR3 is 13 residues long. This CDR3 reads CASSYFGGTEAFF. The CDR3 DNA reads as TGTGCCAGCAGTTACTTCGGAGGGACTGAAGCTTTCTTT.

This clonotype was seen only a few times. The chain combines TRBV2 with TRBJ2-2; either TRBD1 or TRBD2 may fit D (6 bases each). The germline V and J ends were trimmed by 9 bases and 0 bases, with 11 bases remaining between them. The germline gives CDR1 SNHLY, CDR2 FYNNEI. The CDR3 is 14 amino acids. This CDR3 reads CARRDNSNTGELFF. The DNA of the CDR3 is TGTGCCAGGCGGGACAACTCGAACACCGGGGAGCTGTTTTTT.

V is TRBV4-3 and J is TRBJ2-5; D ambiguous. Germline V gene sequence: CDR1 LGHNA, CDR2 YSLEER. This CDR3 is built from 15 residues. V shed 0 bases and J shed 5 bases, with 13 bases lying between them. The CDR3 is CASSQDLQRFETQYF. CDR3 DNA sequence: TGCGCCAGCAGCCAAGACCTACAACGGTTTGAGACCCAGTACTTC.

The chain is built from TRBV6-2 or TRBV6-3 and TRBJ2-7; 7 nucleotides match TRBD1. Germline V gene data show CDR1 as MNHEY and CDR2 as SVGEGT. The CDR3 contains 14 residues. V gave up 6 bases and J gave up 4 bases; unmatched junction bases: 9. The CDR3 loop reads CASRSEDRRYEQYV. CDR3 bases: TGTGCCAGCAGAAGCGAGGACAGGCGGTACGAGCAGTACGTC.

This clonotype appeared a few times. CDR3 loop: CASVVTGELFF. CDR3 nucleotide sequence: TGTGCCAGCGTAGTCACCGGGGAGCTGTTTTTT. V is TRBV7-9 and J is TRBJ2-2, with D uncertain. Trimming removed 8 bases at V and 4 bases at J, with 5 bases between. Germline V gene data show CDR1 as SEHNR and CDR2 as FQNEAQ (reference sequence). The CDR3 totals 11 residues.

The chain employs TRBV20-1 and TRBJ1-1; tentative D call: TRBD1 (6 bases). Trimming left V 0 bases short and J 12 bases short, with 14 bases between. In germline, CDR1 is DFQATT, CDR2 SNEGSKA (reference sequence). The CDR3 extends over 12 amino acids. CDR3: CSARDLDRRTFF. The CDR3 nucleotides read TGCAGTGCTAGAGATTTAGACAGGAGGACTTTCTTT.